The rows below give T cell receptor beta chains drawn from one sample of a study of blood T cell repertoires in COVID-19. The method was immunoSEQ multiplex PCR; TCRdb's version includes in-frame clones alone and lacks a portion of them. In the table there are 210,000 or so clones, about 85% of which are singletons. What was sequenced was peripheral blood. Receptors were obtained from a woman younger than 30 who had recovered from COVID-19. Each CDR3 is given with its conserved first and last residue. A D gene is named only where the DNA matches it firmly. Some rows have no size entry. The others give once, few or many, or a class for an expanded clone.

cdr3_aa cdr3_nt v_call clone_size j_call d_call
CASSLGPGTGNSPLHF TGTGCCAGCAGCTTGGGGCCCGGGACAGGGAACTCACCCCTCCACTTT TRBV5-5 NA TRBJ1-6 TRBD1
CASSLTSGTSLYEQYF TGTGCCAGCAGCTTAACTTCCGGGACTAGCCTCTACGAGCAGTACTTC TRBV11-1 NA TRBJ2-7 TRBD2
CATSETTSGSVFF TGTGCCACCAGTGAGACAACTAGCGGGAGTGTGTTCTTC TRBV24-1 NA TRBJ2-1 TRBD2
CATSRDRGVHQPQHF TGTGCCACCAGCAGAGATCGGGGGGTGCATCAGCCCCAGCATTTT TRBV15 NA TRBJ1-5 NA
CASRETGNNYGYTF TGTGCCAGCAGAGAGACAGGAAATAACTATGGCTACACCTTC TRBV25-1 NA TRBJ1-2 NA
CATSDSRGGETQYF TGTGCCACCAGTGATTCCCGCGGGGGAGAGACCCAGTACTTC TRBV24-1 NA TRBJ2-5 TRBD2
CASSVLAGGRYEQYF TGTGCCAGCAGTGTACTAGCGGGAGGGCGGTACGAGCAGTACTTC TRBV27 NA TRBJ2-7 TRBD2
CATSDSHYNEQFF TGTGCCACCAGTGATTCCCACTATAATGAGCAGTTCTTC TRBV24-1 once TRBJ2-1 NA
CASSPLMRRVTGELFF TGTGCCAGCTCACCACTAATGCGCAGGGTCACCGGGGAGCTGTTTTTT TRBV18 NA TRBJ2-2 NA
CASSQDRAPGDEQFF TGCGCCAGCAGCCAAGATCGAGCCCCGGGAGATGAGCAGTTCTTC TRBV4-3 NA TRBJ2-1 NA
CASSIIGARNYGYTF TGTGCCAGTAGTATAATAGGGGCGCGGAACTATGGCTACACCTTC TRBV19 NA TRBJ1-2 NA
CASSQAQGITEAFF TGTGCCAGCAGCCAAGCCCAGGGGATCACTGAAGCTTTCTTT TRBV3-1/TRBV3-2 once TRBJ1-1 NA
CASSLAAGGPTDTQYF TGTGCCAGCAGCTTAGCAGCGGGAGGCCCCACAGATACGCAGTATTTT TRBV11-2 NA TRBJ2-3 TRBD2
CASSRPGQETIYGYTF TGTGCCAGCAGCCGGCCGGGACAGGAGACAATATATGGCTACACCTTC TRBV14 NA TRBJ1-2 TRBD1
CATTSSPPYEQYF TGTGCCACCACTAGCTCACCGCCCTACGAGCAGTACTTC TRBV2 NA TRBJ2-7 NA
CASSSLPIARYGYTF TGTGCCAGTAGTTCCCTCCCTATCGCCCGCTATGGCTACACCTTC TRBV19 once TRBJ1-2 NA
CASSRASGFNEQFF TGTGCCAGTAGTCGGGCTAGCGGGTTCAATGAGCAGTTCTTC TRBV19 NA TRBJ2-1 TRBD2
CATSDSGNQAYTEAFF TGTGCCACCAGTGATTCGGGGAACCAAGCGTACACTGAAGCTTTCTTT TRBV24-1 NA TRBJ1-1 NA
CASSQAGTGGANGYTF TGTGCCAGCAGCCAAGCCGGGACAGGGGGTGCTAATGGCTACACCTTC TRBV3-1/TRBV3-2 NA TRBJ1-2 TRBD1
CASRRSSNQPQHF TGCGCCAGCAGGAGGAGTAGCAATCAGCCCCAGCATTTT TRBV5-1 NA TRBJ1-5 NA
CASKEGQTNTIYF TGTGCCAGCAAGGAGGGACAGACGAACACCATATATTTT TRBV2 NA TRBJ1-3 TRBD1
CASSQHGAEYYEQYF TGTGCCAGCAGCCAACACGGAGCGGAATACTACGAGCAGTACTTC TRBV3-1/TRBV3-2 few TRBJ2-7 NA
CASSSQGGTNYGYTF TGTGCCAGCAGTTCGCAGGGGGGTACTAACTATGGCTACACCTTC TRBV28 NA TRBJ1-2 TRBD1
CASSFGLAGGPGSYEQYF TGTGCCAGCAGCTTCGGACTAGCGGGAGGGCCGGGCTCCTACGAGCAGTACTTC TRBV7-9 NA TRBJ2-7 TRBD2
CASSLRTGEQRETQYF TGTGCCAGCAGTTTAAGGACAGGGGAACAAAGGGAGACCCAGTACTTC TRBV7-9 NA TRBJ2-5 TRBD1
CASSEPGLVIGEQFF TGTGCCAGCAGTGAACCGGGACTAGTGATCGGTGAGCAGTTCTTC TRBV6-1 NA TRBJ2-1 TRBD2
CAWSVRLLEQFF TGTGCCTGGAGTGTACGACTGTTGGAGCAGTTCTTC TRBV30 NA TRBJ2-1 NA
CASSQGRTTEAFF TGTGCCAGCAGCCAGGGGCGAACGACTGAAGCTTTCTTT TRBV3-1/TRBV3-2 NA TRBJ1-1 NA
CASSLENRGNYGYTF TGTGCCAGCAGCTTAGAAAACAGGGGAAACTATGGCTACACCTTC TRBV7-8 NA TRBJ1-2 TRBD1
CASSQELLLSSYNEQFF TGCGCCAGCAGCCAAGAACTCCTGCTAAGCTCCTACAATGAGCAGTTCTTC TRBV4-3 NA TRBJ2-1 NA
CASSWGQGYEQYF TGTGCCAGCAGTTGGGGACAGGGCTACGAGCAGTACTTC TRBV6-2/TRBV6-3 NA TRBJ2-7 TRBD1
CASRGLAGNNEQFF TGCGCCAGCAGAGGACTAGCGGGAAACAATGAGCAGTTCTTC TRBV10-2 NA TRBJ2-1 TRBD2
CASNTAMNTEAFF TGTGCCAGCAACACAGCAATGAACACTGAAGCTTTCTTT TRBV10-3 once TRBJ1-1 NA
CASSLTLRDTQYF TGTGCCAGCAGTCTTACCCTACGCGATACGCAGTATTTT TRBV27 NA TRBJ2-3 NA
CAIRESDGYTF TGTGCCATCAGGGAAAGCGATGGCTACACCTTC TRBV10-3 NA TRBJ1-2 NA
CASRQTSDTYYEQYF TGTGCCAGCAGGCAGACTAGCGACACCTACTACGAGCAGTACTTC TRBV6-5 NA TRBJ2-7 TRBD2
CASSLEENSPLHF TGCGCCAGCAGCTTAGAGGAGAATTCACCCCTCCACTTT TRBV5-1 NA TRBJ1-6 NA
CASSQDQRETQYF TGCGCCAGCAGCCAAGATCAGCGGGAGACCCAGTACTTC TRBV4-1 NA TRBJ2-5 NA
CASSFEEGPYEQYF TGTGCCAGCAGCTTTGAAGAGGGCCCATACGAGCAGTACTTC TRBV5-6 NA TRBJ2-7 NA
CASSYSKGGAEQFF TGTGCCAGCAGTTACTCCAAAGGTGGGGCTGAGCAGTTCTTC TRBV6-5 NA TRBJ2-1 NA
CASSNRAGGETQYF TGTGCCAGCAGCAACCGGGCTGGAGGAGAGACCCAGTACTTC TRBV6-5 NA TRBJ2-5 NA
CASSPRSGGNSPLHF TGTGCCAGCAGCCCCCGTTCTGGGGGGAATTCACCCCTCCACTTT TRBV7-2 once TRBJ1-6 NA
CASSLSLKYEQYF TGTGCCAGCAGCTTGTCCTTAAAATACGAGCAGTACTTC TRBV7-2 NA TRBJ2-7 NA
CASSRIGDNEQFF TGTGCCAGCAGCCGAATCGGTGACAATGAGCAGTTCTTC TRBV4-2 NA TRBJ2-1 NA
CASSIAGTGHTEAFF TGTGCCAGTAGTATAGCGGGGACAGGGCACACTGAAGCTTTCTTT TRBV19 NA TRBJ1-1 TRBD1
CASSVADNEQFF TGTGCCAGCAGCGTAGCTGACAATGAGCAGTTCTTC TRBV9 NA TRBJ2-1 NA
CASSQGYVNEQFF TGTGCCAGCAGCCAAGGTTATGTCAATGAGCAGTTCTTC TRBV14 NA TRBJ2-1 NA
CASSYSGFTNYGYTF TGTGCCAGCAGCTATTCAGGATTTACTAACTATGGCTACACCTTC TRBV6-5 few TRBJ1-2 NA
CSARDTYSNQPQHF TGCAGCGCACGGGACACCTATAGCAATCAGCCCCAGCATTTT TRBV29-1 NA TRBJ1-5 NA
CASSDPGQGFSYEQYF TGTGCCAGCAGTGATCCGGGACAGGGTTTTTCCTACGAGCAGTACTTC TRBV2 NA TRBJ2-7 TRBD1
CASSLGGDTSYEQYF TGTGCCAGCAGCTTGGGAGGGGACACGTCCTACGAGCAGTACTTC TRBV11-1 few TRBJ2-7 NA
CASSPRTSGVGLITGELFF TGTGCCAGCAGCCCAAGGACTAGCGGGGTGGGCCTAATCACCGGGGAGCTGTTTTTT TRBV7-2 NA TRBJ2-2 TRBD2
CASTGVYEQYF TGTGCCAGCACAGGGGTCTACGAGCAGTACTTC TRBV2 NA TRBJ2-7 NA
CASSQSLHEEGSTEAFF TGTGCCAGCAGCCAGTCCCTGCACGAGGAGGGTAGCACTGAAGCTTTCTTT TRBV4-2 NA TRBJ1-1 NA
CASSQGLAYNEQFF TGTGCCAGCAGCCAGGGACTAGCGTACAATGAGCAGTTCTTC TRBV7-3 NA TRBJ2-1 TRBD2